This TCR beta chain was observed in a study of shared clonotypes between healthy human individuals (dated by TCRdb to 2018 to 2021). As for the study more broadly: The cohort included three men and two women between 18 and 49 years of age. For each donor, CD4 naive and CD4 memory were each given three plates, CD8 naive was given two plates, and CD8 memory was given one plate. Blood TCR repertoires of five healthy adults were deeply sequenced to estimate repertoire size and the extent of clonotype sharing between individuals. To increase sequencing depth and limit assay-specific biases, different laboratories used diverse techniques to prepare libraries and sequence TCR repertoires. Leukapheresis yielded between about 0.94 and 8.9 billion PBMCs per donor.

Using the deep immunoSEQ assay, TCR CDR3 regions were amplified from genomic DNA by multiplex PCR. For each cell subset, the extracted genomic DNA was distributed evenly across all wells of several immunoSEQ 96-well plates, and each plate served as one replicate. For sorted subsets, 200 to 250 ng of genomic DNA, equivalent to 25,000 to 35,000 T cell genomes, went into each replicate PCR. The purified libraries were quantified using a Qubit 3.0 fluorometer, sized with a Bioanalyzer 2100, and then quantified again using the KAPA Library Quantification kit. Every immunoSEQ 96-well plate was sequenced on a separate single-read 150-cycle Illumina NextSeq 550 flow cell. Per the source publication's procedure: The immunoSEQ output contained only junctional sequences without quality scores, so filtering could not match that applied to full-length reads. To assign V/J genes and CDR3, sequences were annotated against IMGT germline references using PyIR, a Python wrapper for IgBLAST v1.9. Reads were removed for weak V/J assignments (E-value above 1e-6), missing CDR3, stop codons, out-of-frame junctions, or ambiguous translated residues. A V3J clonotype was defined by an identical inferred V gene, J gene, and CDR3 amino acid sequence. Percentage overlap between repertoires was computed as shared unique clonotypes divided by the size of the smaller repertoire. Three approaches were used to assess repertoire richness: RTK rarefaction, the Chao1 estimator, and Recon v2.1 estimates of unobserved clonotypes. OLGA was used to compute generation probabilities for all TCRbeta clonotypes that the gDNA method yielded from several donors. This immuneACCESS table, as held by TCRdb, lists in-frame sequences with V and J called but not all clones. Of the missing ones, under half trace to an unresolved V gene in checked studies; the others have no known cause. V and J calls and clone size are given by that table; D and trimming were obtained from the DNA. The sample has over a million clones on record, roughly 95% of them singletons. The ten largest clones represent more than 0.9% of the sample.

Broad study findings and their caveats: Pairwise subsampling led to the expectation that sequencing depth would affect the degree of clonotype sharing among donors. Clonotypes shared by all four sorted-subset donors showed higher generation probabilities than non-shared clonotypes. The genetic and exposure-history diversity represented was limited by the small number of donors. Roughly 5% of naive CD4, approximately 3.7% of naive CD8, around 2.3% of memory CD4, and 0.35% to 0.4% of memory CD8 clonotypes were shared across a few donors. Estimated clonotype richness was generally larger for naive than for memory subsets. Incomplete sequencing was indicated by rarefaction of sorted-subset datasets, despite the large sequencing depth. Sampling was restricted to blood, and TCR repertoires in tissues likely differ from the TCR repertoires found in blood.

The donors were healthy, HIV-negative adults with no recently reported acute infections or vaccinations. Every donor was a Caucasian adult living in Nashville, Tennessee, USA. Magnetic negative selection was used to enrich CD4+ T cells, after which naive cells were positively selected on CD45RA and the negative fraction became the memory subset. After blood collection by leukapheresis, PBMCs were isolated using Ficoll-Histopaque density gradient centrifugation and then cryopreserved in the vapor phase of liquid nitrogen. Purity and quantity of every magnetically sorted T cell population were checked by analytical flow cytometry. From each sorted fraction, genomic DNA was isolated and quantified by UV absorbance on a Nanodrop 2000c. On this clone itself: Its antigen is currently not known. Base-call qualities are not available, and no considerably larger clone is one nucleotide away.

Trimmed from V: 3 bases; trimmed from J: 3 bases; junction bases lacking a gene match: 5. The CDR3 measures 15 amino acids from cysteine to phenylalanine. Solely the CDR3 DNA is kept, with 45 bases framed from the first base. The germline V gene yields SGHDN for CDR1 and FVKESK for CDR2. The V and J genes are TRBV14 and TRBJ1-5; 7 junctional bases match TRBD1. The TCR originated in a man aged 25 to 45 in good health. Sequencing was carried out using naive CD4+ T cells sorted from blood. According to the study, the label for this sample's cell subset or site signals: CD45RA+ positively selected. The sequenced DNA is TGTGCCAGCAGCCAGGGCACAGGGGTCAATCAGCCCCAGCATTTT. Its translation is CASSQGTGVNQPQHF.